This T cell receptor (beta chain) is drawn from a study of T-cell reconstitution after alpha-beta-depleted transplantation in children. The CDR3 consists of 14 residues. The germline gives CDR1 LNHNV, CDR2 YYDKDF (reference sequence). With 1 base removed from V and 8 bases from J, the gap between germline ends came to 12 bases. Construction of the TCRbeta library involved unique molecular identifiers. In TCRdb, the PCR reads were re-called with MiXCR into one record per CDR3 protein. The repertoire includes over 400,000 distinct CDR3 sequences, around 13% of them detected once, and about 6% sits in the top ten.

Sample: PBMCs from the stem cell graft donor, taken from the stem cell graft. The chain uses TRBV15 and TRBJ2-4; D possibly corresponds to TRBD1 (7 bases). The TCR was taken from a human donor who donated a stem cell graft to a child with combined immunodeficiency. CDR3 in DNA: TGTGCCACCAGCAGAGGGACAGGCGGGGACATTCAGTACTTC. Protein product: CATSRGTGGDIQYF.